Listed here are 14 T cell receptor beta chains from one sample, sequenced in a study of memory CD4+ T cells and cytomegalovirus serostatus (dated by TCRdb to about 2019). A FACSAria II was used to sort memory CD4+ T cells, defined as single viable CD3+CD4+CD8-CD45RO+ cells. Receptors were amplified or captured by the immunoSEQ multiplex PCR assay. TCRdb re-hosts the immuneACCESS table, in-frame sequences only. Its copies lack some clones; in the studies checked, an unresolved V gene accounts for under half of them, and the cause for the rest is not known. The sample records fewer than 35,000 clones, about 80% of which are singletons. The ten most abundant clones make up around 0.67% of the sample. The source material was memory CD4+ T cells from blood. All receptors derive from an adult in good health and CMV-seronegative.

The rearrangement links TRBV2 to TRBJ2-3; D call uncertain. The CDR3 sequence is 12 residues long. Germline V gives CDR1 SNHLY, CDR2 FYNNEI. The V gene lost 4 bases and the J gene lost 3 bases, with 5 bases spanning the gap. The CDR3 sequence: CASSGVTDTQYF. The CDR3 bases are TGTGCCAGCAGTGGGGTAACAGATACGCAGTATTTT.

J is TRBJ2-5 and V is TRBV7-9; D is undetermined. Trimming stripped 1 base from V and 5 bases from J, with 2 bases between. Germline V gene lookup returns CDR1 SEHNR and CDR2 FQNEAQ (reference sequence). The CDR3 is 11 residues long. The CDR3 is CASSLDETQYF. In nucleotides, the CDR3 is TGTGCCAGCAGCTTAGATGAGACCCAGTACTTC.

This chain joins TRBV7-9 and TRBJ1-3; TRBD1 is a possible D gene (5 bases). Germline V gene sequence: CDR1 SEHNR, CDR2 FQNEAQ (reference sequence). V was shortened by 0 bases and J by 8 bases, with 8 bases between the two germline ends. The CDR3 is 13 residues long. This CDR3 is CASSLAGADTIYF. The CDR3 nucleotides read TGTGCCAGCAGCTTAGCCGGGGCGGACACCATATATTTT.

CDR3 loop: CASSQDYRGRSYGYTF. In DNA form, the CDR3 reads TGCGCCAGCAGCCAAGATTATCGGGGGCGAAGCTATGGCTACACCTTC. V gene TRBV4-3 combines with J gene TRBJ1-2; weak D call: TRBD1 (6 bases). The CDR3 totals 16 residues. The germline V and J ends were trimmed by 0 bases and 4 bases, with 15 bases remaining between them. Germline V CDR1 and CDR2: LGHNA, YSLEER.

CDR3 coding DNA: TGTGCCAGCAGCCGATCGACAGGGGGCTACTATGGCTACACCTTC. It encodes CASSRSTGGYYGYTF. This chain joins TRBV14 and TRBJ1-2; 10 bases agree with TRBD1. Trimming took 4 bases from V and 3 from J; bases not matched to a gene: 5. The CDR3 has 15 amino acids. Germline V gene data show CDR1 as SGHDN and CDR2 as FVKESK.

In its sample, this clone was seen a few times. This chain joins TRBV30 and TRBJ1-2; tentative D call: TRBD1 (6 bases). CDR1 and CDR2 from the germline V gene are GTSNPN and SVGIG (reference sequence). V shed 2 bases and J shed 2 bases, with 9 bases lying between them. The CDR3 is made up of 13 amino acids. CDR3 nucleotides: TGTGCCTGGAGTAAGGGGGAAAACTATGGCTACACCTTC. As protein: CAWSKGENYGYTF.

This clone was picked up a small number of times. V and J are TRBV11-2 and TRBJ1-1, with D unresolved. V was trimmed by 3 bases and J by 4 bases, leaving 6 bases between them. The CDR3 extends over 12 amino acids. CDR1 SGHAT and CDR2 FQNNGV come from the germline V gene. The CDR3 sequence is CASSLLATEAFF. The CDR3 DNA reads TGTGCCAGCAGCTTGCTGGCCACTGAAGCTTTCTTT.

The chain joins TRBV5-1 to TRBJ2-5; 12 nucleotides agree with TRBD2. Trimming took 4 bases from V and 1 from J; bases not matched to a gene: 5. This CDR3 contains 16 residues. Germline V CDR1 and CDR2: SGHRS, YFSETQ. CDR3 sequence: CASSRGTSGLQETQYF. The CDR3, as DNA: TGCGCCAGCAGCCGTGGGACTAGCGGGCTCCAAGAGACCCAGTACTTC.

The chain recombines TRBV2 with TRBJ1-2; D is perhaps TRBD1 (5 bases). CDR1 and CDR2 from the germline V gene are SNHLY and FYNNEI. V was trimmed by 0 bases and J by 8 bases, leaving 16 bases between them. The CDR3 length is 15 residues. The CDR3 nucleotides are TGTGCCAGCAGTGAAGCGATCTCAGGGATTGGCGGCTACACCTTC. Amino acid sequence: CASSEAISGIGGYTF.

The chain uses TRBV6-1 and TRBJ1-1; maybe TRBD1 (6 bases). The V end lost 4 bases, the J end lost 4 bases, and 13 bases lay between the germline ends. The CDR3 loop spans 14 amino acids. Germline V gene lookup returns CDR1 MNHNS and CDR2 SASEGT. CDR3 loop: CASSAYRVGTEAFF. As DNA, the CDR3 is TGTGCCAGCAGTGCTTACAGGGTAGGCACTGAAGCTTTCTTT.

This clone has just one count. The chain is built from TRBV29-1 and TRBJ2-2; TRBD1 matches 10 bases. Germline V gene lookup returns CDR1 SQVTM and CDR2 ANQGSEA. CDR3 size: 14 residues. The V and J ends lost 5 bases and 3 bases, in that order; junction bases with no gene match: 3. The chain's CDR3 is CSVRGQGYTGELFF. Here the CDR3 DNA reads TGCAGCGTTCGGGGACAGGGGTACACCGGGGAGCTGTTTTTT.

V usage is TRBV11-3 and J usage is TRBJ2-5, with TRBD2 matching over 11 bases. The CDR3 totals 15 residues. Germline V gives CDR1 SGHNT, CDR2 YENEEA. V was clipped by 5 bases and J by 3 bases; unmatched bases: 5. The CDR3 DNA is TGTGCCAGCAGCGCACGGGGACTAGCGGAAGAGACCCAGTACTTC. It codes for CASSARGLAEETQYF.

The V and J genes are TRBV5-1 and TRBJ1-1; weak D call: TRBD1 (5 bases). The V end lost 0 bases, the J end lost 5 bases, and 14 bases lay between the germline ends. The CDR3 loop spans 15 amino acids. Germline lookup yields CDR1 SGHRS and CDR2 YFSETQ. DNA of the CDR3: TGCGCCAGCAGCTTGGAAGGGGTTAGTAGAACTGAAGCTTTCTTT. This translates into CASSLEGVSRTEAFF.

The chain is built from TRBV19 and TRBJ1-1; 8 nucleotides match TRBD1. Unmatched junction bases numbered 6, after V lost 5 bases and J lost 4 bases. From germline, CDR1 is LNHDA and CDR2 SQIVND (reference sequence). The CDR3 runs to 14 residues. This CDR3 is CASSADRGGTEAFF. CDR3 DNA: TGTGCCAGTAGTGCTGACAGGGGAGGCACTGAAGCTTTCTTT.